The rows below give T cell receptor beta chains drawn from one sample of a study of cytomegalovirus exposure and HLA in healthy donors. TCRdb's table, derived via immunoSEQ multiplex PCR, lists solely in-frame clones and lacks some. Of about 150,000 clones in the sample, more than 65% are singletons; the top ten hold around 6.2%. Sequences were obtained from PBMCs. These receptor sequences come from a man younger than 45 in good health and CMV-seropositive. The CDR3 runs from the conserved cysteine through the conserved F or W. Each record gives: CDR3 protein, CDR3 DNA, clone size, J gene, V gene, D gene. The D gene is left open where the match is weak. Not every row has a clone size; where given, it reads once, few, many or a size class.

CDR3: CASSPPAGLAIDEQFF; DNA: TGTGCCAGCAGCCCCCCCGCAGGACTAGCGATAGATGAGCAGTTCTTC; size: few; J: TRBJ2-1; V: TRBV5-4; D: TRBD2
CDR3: CSVEGSGYEQYF; DNA: TGCAGCGTTGAAGGGTCAGGGTACGAGCAGTACTTC; size: -; J: TRBJ2-7; V: TRBV29-1; D: -
CDR3: CASSFGDRASNTEAFF; DNA: TGCGCCAGCAGCTTCGGGGACAGGGCGTCGAACACGGAAGCTTTCTTT; size: -; J: TRBJ1-1; V: TRBV5-1; D: TRBD1
CDR3: CASTRFSNQPQHF; DNA: TGTGCCAGCACCAGGTTTAGCAATCAGCCCCAGCATTTT; size: -; J: TRBJ1-5; V: TRBV19; D: -
CDR3: CASSPRDRATGANVLTF; DNA: TGTGCCAGTAGTCCCCGGGACAGGGCCACTGGGGCCAACGTCCTGACTTTC; size: -; J: TRBJ2-6; V: TRBV19; D: TRBD1
CDR3: CASSLDSYEQYF; DNA: TGTGCCAGCTCACTCGACAGTTACGAGCAGTACTTC; size: -; J: TRBJ2-7; V: TRBV18; D: -
CDR3: CASRYGTANTGELFF; DNA: TGTGCCAGCAGGTACGGGACAGCGAACACCGGGGAGCTGTTTTTT; size: -; J: TRBJ2-2; V: TRBV11-2; D: TRBD1
CDR3: CASSLKTGGSEAFF; DNA: TGTGCCAGCAGCTTGAAGACAGGGGGATCTGAAGCTTTCTTT; size: -; J: TRBJ1-1; V: TRBV7-9; D: TRBD1
CDR3: CASRLNNYSYEQYF; DNA: TGTGCCAGCAGACTGAACAACTACTCCTACGAGCAGTACTTC; size: -; J: TRBJ2-7; V: TRBV28; D: -
CDR3: CASSLVAGVGTGELFF; DNA: TGCGCCAGCAGCTTGGTTGCAGGTGTGGGCACCGGGGAGCTGTTTTTT; size: -; J: TRBJ2-2; V: TRBV5-1; D: -
CDR3: CASSWTGSGTEAFF; DNA: TGTGCCAGCAGCTGGACGGGGAGTGGGACTGAAGCTTTCTTT; size: -; J: TRBJ1-1; V: TRBV7-2; D: -
CDR3: CASSLARGDGYTF; DNA: TGTGCCAGCAGTTTAGCCAGGGGGGACGGCTACACCTTC; size: -; J: TRBJ1-2; V: TRBV28; D: TRBD1
CDR3: CASSPLGVGLHEQYF; DNA: TGTGCCAGCAGCCCCCTAGGCGTGGGACTCCACGAGCAGTACTTC; size: -; J: TRBJ2-7; V: TRBV9; D: -
CDR3: CAWSAQDNQPQHF; DNA: TGTGCCTGGAGTGCCCAGGACAATCAGCCCCAGCATTTT; size: -; J: TRBJ1-5; V: TRBV30; D: -
CDR3: CASTLTRTGGQITGELFF; DNA: TGTGCCAGCACCCTCACAAGGACAGGGGGTCAGATCACCGGGGAGCTGTTTTTT; size: -; J: TRBJ2-2; V: TRBV11-2; D: TRBD1
CDR3: CATRGGTDTQYF; DNA: TGTGCCACGCGCGGGGGCACAGATACGCAGTATTTT; size: -; J: TRBJ2-3; V: TRBV7-2; D: -
CDR3: CASSQGTGTGNTIYF; DNA: TGCGCCAGCAGCCAGGGTACAGGGACTGGAAACACCATATATTTT; size: -; J: TRBJ1-3; V: TRBV4-3; D: -
CDR3: CASSRTSGYGNEQFF; DNA: TGTGCCAGCAGCCGCACTAGCGGGTACGGGAATGAGCAGTTCTTC; size: -; J: TRBJ2-1; V: TRBV5-5; D: TRBD2
CDR3: CSVPSSGDYNEQFF; DNA: TGCAGCGTGCCGAGTTCGGGGGACTACAATGAGCAGTTCTTC; size: few; J: TRBJ2-1; V: TRBV29-1; D: -
CDR3: CASSQGQNTEAFF; DNA: TGTGCCAGCTCACAGGGACAGAACACTGAAGCTTTCTTT; size: -; J: TRBJ1-1; V: TRBV18; D: -
CDR3: CASSLARDIGELFF; DNA: TGTGCCAGCAGCTTAGCCCGGGACATCGGGGAGCTGTTTTTT; size: -; J: TRBJ2-2; V: TRBV7-2; D: -
CDR3: CASSGALGGTLHF; DNA: TGTGCCAGCAGTGGGGCCCTCGGGGGAACCCTCCACTTT; size: -; J: TRBJ1-6; V: TRBV6-1; D: -
CDR3: CASSAGRAGDIQYF; DNA: TGTGCCAGCAGTGCGGGGAGGGCGGGGGACATTCAGTACTTC; size: -; J: TRBJ2-4; V: TRBV2; D: TRBD2
CDR3: CASSPGSGSEQYF; DNA: TGTGCCAGCTCACCAGGGTCCGGGTCCGAGCAGTACTTC; size: -; J: TRBJ2-7; V: TRBV18; D: -
CDR3: CASSEGTSLDNEQFF; DNA: TGTGCCAGCAGCGAGGGGACTAGCCTCGACAATGAGCAGTTCTTC; size: -; J: TRBJ2-1; V: TRBV13; D: TRBD2
CDR3: CASSPRGGTGIYNEQFF; DNA: TGTGCCAGCAGCCCACGAGGCGGTACAGGGATCTACAATGAGCAGTTCTTC; size: -; J: TRBJ2-1; V: TRBV9; D: -
CDR3: CASSQDWLGPLYEQYF; DNA: TGCGCCAGCAGCCAAGATTGGCTAGGTCCCCTTTACGAGCAGTACTTC; size: -; J: TRBJ2-7; V: TRBV4-1; D: -
CDR3: CAVTRDRGYNEQFF; DNA: TGTGCCGTAACTCGGGACAGGGGGTACAATGAGCAGTTCTTC; size: -; J: TRBJ2-1; V: TRBV6-1; D: TRBD1
CDR3: CASSLGQVYTGELFF; DNA: TGTGCCAGCAGCTTAGGGCAGGTGTACACCGGGGAGCTGTTTTTT; size: -; J: TRBJ2-2; V: TRBV7-2; D: -
CDR3: CASSLHGQAYEQYF; DNA: TGTGCCAGCAGCTTACACGGACAGGCCTACGAGCAGTACTTC; size: -; J: TRBJ2-7; V: TRBV5-5; D: TRBD1
CDR3: CSSSLAGTSGRARNEQFF; DNA: TGTTCCAGCAGCCTCGCGGGGACTAGCGGGAGGGCAAGGAATGAGCAGTTCTTC; size: -; J: TRBJ2-1; V: TRBV7-9; D: TRBD2
CDR3: CASSAGTARTEAFF; DNA: TGTGCCAGCAGCGCCGGGACAGCACGCACTGAAGCTTTCTTT; size: -; J: TRBJ1-1; V: TRBV2; D: TRBD1
CDR3: CASSPPAGGGGYTF; DNA: TGTGCCAGCAGCCCCCCGGCAGGGGGTGGTGGCTACACCTTC; size: -; J: TRBJ1-2; V: TRBV9; D: TRBD1